The 20 T cell receptor beta chains presented below share a single source sample, sequenced in a study of tumor-infiltrating lymphocytes in oesophageal squamous cell carcinoma. TCRdb itself ran the PCR reads through MiXCR, one entry per CDR3 protein. The repertoire holds 20,000 to 25,000 distinct CDR3 sequences, about 35% seen once, with around an eighth in the top ten. Input material: esophageal tumor tissue. All receptors derive from a male donor with esophageal squamous cell carcinoma.

This clonotype was found a few times. It is likely a read error, because the conserved phenylalanine at the end of the CDR3 is missing. It is unclear where the CDR3 begins or ends on the DNA, so no DNA is shown, and the CDR3 is as TCRdb lists it. The chain recombines TRBV28 with TRBJ1-2; the DNA was not used to check the table's D call, TRBD1. Inclusive of both ends, the CDR3 amounts to 16 amino acids. The V gene's germline CDR1 is MDHEN and CDR2 SYDVKM. The CDR3 region is CASMWGAANYGYTFGS.

The chain combines TRBV18 with TRBJ2-5; 9 bases fit TRBD1. Trimming at V came to 2 bases and at J to 4 bases, leaving 5 bases not matched to a gene. The CDR3 totals 15 residues. Germline CDR1 and CDR2: KGHSH and LQKENI. Here the CDR3 reads CASSPYRGRGETQYF. The DNA of the CDR3 is TGTGCCAGCTCACCATACAGGGGGCGCGGAGAGACCCAGTACTTC.

V and J are TRBV7-6 and TRBJ1-2, with D possibly TRBD2 on 5 matching bases. The J call may be wrong; the DNA end is better matched by TRBJ2-1. Per germline, CDR1 SGHVS and CDR2 FNYEAQ. The CDR3 extends over 16 amino acids. The chain's CDR3 is CASSLAFRRSDNEQFF. The CDR3 DNA sequence: TGTGCCAGCAGCTTAGCTTTCCGTCGTAGCGACAATGAGCAGTTCTTC.

By share of the sample, this clonotype is medium-sized. CDR3 in amino acids: CASSPGTGFIHEQYF. CDR3 coding DNA: TGTGCCAGCAGTCCCGGGACAGGGTTTATCCACGAGCAGTACTTC. The V gene is TRBV7-6, the J gene TRBJ2-7; 9 nucleotides match TRBD1. Germline CDR1 reads SGHVS; CDR2 reads FNYEAQ. With 6 bases clipped from V and 5 bases from J, the junction kept 11 bases outside the gene matches. The CDR3 has 15 residues.

Many counts were recorded for this clonotype. The chain employs TRBV12-3 or TRBV12-4 and TRBJ2-1; D gene uncertain. This CDR3 has 13 amino acids. Between the trimmed V and J ends, which lost 8 bases and 0 bases, there was a span of 8 bases. The CDR3 DNA follows: TGTGCCAGCTACCAGGCCTCCTACAATGAGCAGTTCTTC. The encoded protein is CASYQASYNEQFF.

The chain joins TRBV18 to TRBJ2-3, with D possibly TRBD2 on 6 matching bases. With 3 bases removed from V and 2 bases from J, the gap between germline ends came to 12 bases. Germline-derived CDR1 and CDR2 are KGHSH and LQKENI. The CDR3 totals 15 residues. The CDR3 DNA is TGTGCCAGCTCACCCGGGACTTCAGACACAGATACGCAGTATTTT. This gives the protein CASSPGTSDTDTQYF.

The J gene is TRBJ2-5, the V gene TRBV10-3; no clear D. Near its end, the DNA agrees better with TRBJ2-1, so the J call may be wrong. CDR3 size: 14 residues. Germline loops: CDR1 ENHRY, CDR2 SYGVKD. As DNA, the CDR3 is TGTGCCACCGCTTACTCGGACGTCTACAATGAGCAGTTCTTC. Its translation: CATAYSDVYNEQFF.

This clonotype has at least ten counts. Compared with germline, one end of the junction differs, possibly owing to a read error. V usage is TRBV27 and J usage is TRBJ2-5; 12 nucleotides agree with TRBD2. The CDR3 runs 12 residues. Germline assignment: CDR1 MNHEY and CDR2 SMNVEV (reference sequence). The CDR3 protein is CASSVTSGRLSF. The CDR3 DNA reads TGTGCCAGCAGCGTGACTAGCGGGAGACTGTCCTTC.

This clonotype was counted between two and nine times. The V gene is TRBV6-1, the J gene TRBJ2-7; 11 bases are a match to TRBD1. V lost 6 bases, J lost 3 bases, and 10 bases stayed unmatched. Germline V gives CDR1 MNHNS, CDR2 SASEGT. The CDR3 runs 16 residues. The CDR3 DNA is TGTGCCAGCAGCACCCCAACCGGGACAGGGGGCTACGAGCAGTACTTC. This codes for CASSTPTGTGGYEQYF.

This clonotype showed up many times. The chain combines TRBV7-9 with TRBJ2-1; D unresolved. The J call may be in error: the DNA end matches TRBJ2-7 better. The CDR3 is 13 amino acids. Germline loops: CDR1 SEHNR, CDR2 FQNEAQ (reference sequence). The CDR3, as DNA: TGTGCCAGCGAAGCCAGGAGTTCTTACGAGCAGTACTTC. Residues: CASEARSSYEQYF.

This clonotype has just a few counts. V is TRBV4-1 and J is TRBJ2-3; D is uncertain. V shed 1 base and J shed 5 bases, with 7 bases lying between them. There are 13 residues in the CDR3. Germline assignment: CDR1 MGHRA and CDR2 YSYEKL. The CDR3 protein is CASSQVPRDTQYF. CDR3 DNA sequence: TGCGCCAGCAGCCAAGTCCCCCGAGATACGCAGTATTTT.

This clonotype was counted ten times or more. This chain connects TRBV27 to TRBJ2-7; 11 bases fit TRBD2. Germline V CDR1 and CDR2: MNHEY, SMNVEV (reference sequence). The CDR3 covers 15 residues. Trimming took 6 bases from V and 3 from J; bases not matched to a gene: 7. The CDR3 here is CASRALAGGLYEQYF. CDR3 DNA: TGTGCCAGCAGGGCTCTAGCGGGAGGTCTCTACGAGCAGTACTTC.

This clonotype was recorded at least ten times. This rearrangement joins TRBV28 to TRBJ1-6, with 8 bases that match TRBD1. Germline CDR1 reads MDHEN; CDR2 reads SYDVKM. The J segment lost 5 bases and the V segment lost 1 base, leaving 16 bases of the junction unmatched. The CDR3 loop spans 20 amino acids. The CDR3 spells CASSLLGGTGMAKNNSPLHF. The CDR3 nucleotides read TGTGCCAGCAGTTTATTGGGCGGGACAGGTATGGCCAAGAATAATTCACCCCTCCACTTT.

The chain couples TRBV7-3 to TRBJ2-2; D unclear. The CDR3 runs to 12 residues. Germline V gives CDR1 SGHTA, CDR2 FQGTGA. Trimming shortened V by 6 bases and J by 1 base, and 3 bases separated the two germline ends. The CDR3 DNA sequence: TGTGCCAGCAGACAGAACACCGGGGAGCTGTTTTTT. Protein product: CASRQNTGELFF.

The J gene is TRBJ1-2, the V gene TRBV7-2; TRBD1 aligns across 7 bases. V shed 5 bases and J 8 bases; nucleotides not matched to a gene: 11. This CDR3 is 14 amino acids long. CDR1 is SGHTA, CDR2 FQGNSA, per germline. CDR3 protein: CASSPTRQGMGYTF. CDR3 bases: TGTGCCAGCAGCCCAACCCGACAGGGTATGGGCTACACCTTC. The complete variable domain, with remaining parts taken from reference TRBV7-2 and TRBJ1-2, reads GAGVSQSPSNKVTEKGKDVELRCDPISGHTALYWYRQSLGQGLEFLIYFQGNSAPDKSGLPSDRFSAERTGGSVSTLTIQRTQQEDSAVYLCASSPTRQGMGYTFGSGTRLTVV.

As for this clonotype: The CDR3 carries no conserved terminal phenylalanine or tryptophan, so it likely arises from a read error. No DNA is shown, since the ends of the CDR3 on it are uncertain; the CDR3 is the one TCRdb lists. CDR3 region: CASSPRDRVREQYFGP. The gene calls are TRBV7-2 and TRBJ1-1; TRBD1 is taken as the D call from the table, unchecked against the DNA. CDR1 is SGHTA and CDR2 is FQGNSA in the germline V gene. Termini included, the CDR3 measures 16 amino acids.

This clonotype was picked up many times. The rearrangement uses TRBV6-1 and TRBJ1-5, with 7 bases fitting TRBD1. Germline CDR1 and CDR2: MNHNS and SASEGT. CDR3 length: 15 amino acids. V trimming: 4 bases; J trimming: 4 bases; junction bases outside the gene matches: 7. For the CDR3, the DNA is TGTGCCAGCAGTGCCACAGGGGAGGGGAATCAGCCCCAGCATTTT. Translation gives CASSATGEGNQPQHF.

This clonotype has ten or more counts. The V call is TRBV6-6, the J call TRBJ1-5; D is perhaps TRBD1 (6 bases). With 0 bases removed from V and 7 bases from J, the gap between germline ends came to 7 bases. Germline V gives CDR1 MNHNY, CDR2 SVGAGI (reference sequence). The CDR3 spans 13 residues. The CDR3 loop is CASSYSGQQPQHF. As DNA, the CDR3 is TGTGCCAGCAGTTACTCGGGACAACAGCCCCAGCATTTT.

This clonotype appeared many times. The chain combines TRBV11-2 with TRBJ1-1, with no clear D. Looked up from germline, CDR1 is SGHAT and CDR2 is FQNNGV. V lost 5 bases and J 1 base, leaving 11 bases between the germline ends. CDR3 length: 14 amino acids. The CDR3, as DNA: TGTGCCAGCAGCCCCCCCGGATGGAACACTGAAGCTTTCTTT. Translated: CASSPPGWNTEAFF.

Within the sample, this clonotype is medium-sized. The chain employs TRBV7-9 and TRBJ2-1, with 7 nucleotides matching TRBD2. The junction had 8 bases not matched to a gene; V was cut back by 5 bases and J by 1 base. The CDR3 covers 16 residues. Germline loops: CDR1 SEHNR, CDR2 FQNEAQ (reference sequence). The CDR3 reads CASSPGGTRSYNEQFF. The CDR3 DNA follows: TGTGCCAGCAGCCCCGGGGGGACCAGATCCTACAATGAGCAGTTCTTC.